This T cell receptor (beta chain) was sequenced for a study of shared clonotypes between healthy human individuals. Study background: The cohort comprised a couple of women and a few men. Their ages spanned 18 to 49 years. Whole-study results and caveats: Shared across a few donors were around 5% of the naive CD4 clonotypes. What rarefaction showed was incomplete sorted-subset sequencing despite large depth. Apart from blood, nothing was sampled; tissue repertoires likely differ.

Profiling relied on immunoSEQ multiplex PCR, and the TCRdb table lists in-frame clones only, not all of them. The data show roughly 1 million clones, with about 75% seen just once and around 1.5% held by the top ten. Germline V gives CDR1 SNHLY, CDR2 FYNNEI. The length of the CDR3 is 13 residues. Trimming shortened V by 1 base and J by 5 bases, and 8 bases separated the two germline ends. A word on this clone: Its antigen is undetermined.

The sample consisted of memory CD4+ T cells sorted from blood. Subset meaning: CD45RA-negative fraction. The J gene is TRBJ1-2, the V gene TRBV2; D unresolved. This sequence was found in a man aged 18-30 years in good health. The CDR3 DNA is TGTGCCAGCAGTGAAGACAGTTCTTATGGCTACACCTTC. Amino acids: CASSEDSSYGYTF.